The present TCR beta chain was sequenced within a study of radiation and T cells in renal cell carcinoma. This CDR3 is built from 16 residues. CDR1 LNHDA and CDR2 SQIVND come from the germline V gene (reference sequence). Stated time point: baseline pretreatment blood. Treatment reported: 15 Gy SBRT to primary tumor, nephrectomy 4 weeks later. Serial blood draws occurred at baseline and 2 and 4 weeks post-SBRT. The tumor was a clear cell renal cell carcinoma. The protocol was immunoSEQ multiplex PCR, while the TCRdb copy is restricted to in-frame clones and leaves out a portion. This repertoire shows about 88,000 clones, less than 90% found once; its top ten account for less than 10%.

This clonotype was obtained from a man aged 50-60 years with renal cell carcinoma. The rearrangement uses TRBV19 and TRBJ2-5, with a weak D call TRBD2 (6 bases). TRBJ2-7 matches the DNA end more closely, so the J call is doubtful. Sequenced here: blood, sampled from a patient whose treatment included radiotherapy and nephrectomy. The CDR3 region is CASSKSLTGDVHEQYF. The CDR3 DNA sequence: TGTGCCAGTAGTAAATCCTTGACGGGGGACGTCCACGAGCAGTACTTC.